This T cell receptor beta chain was identified in a study of blood T cell repertoires in COVID-19. On the study more broadly: PBMCs, B-cell-depleted T cells, or T cells were the source of the cDNA or gDNA that made up the material.

Germline V lookup: CDR1 MDHEN, CDR2 SYDVKM. This CDR3 has 16 amino acids. Deletions cut 5 bases from V and 0 bases from J, with 17 bases between. Cohorts were determined from participant-reported clinical history. Assay: immunoSEQ multiplex PCR; the TCRdb copy retains only in-frame clones and omits some. The table has roughly 200,000 clones, roughly 87% seen once. J is TRBJ2-7 and V is TRBV28, with no clear D. The receptor's source is a man aged 18 to 35 with acute COVID-19. The sequenced sample was PBMCs or T cells enriched from blood (not recorded which). The DNA for the CDR3 is TGTGCCAGCAGTGCGCCGTTCTGGAGCCCCTCCTACGAGCAGTACTTC. Translating gives CASSAPFWSPSYEQYF.